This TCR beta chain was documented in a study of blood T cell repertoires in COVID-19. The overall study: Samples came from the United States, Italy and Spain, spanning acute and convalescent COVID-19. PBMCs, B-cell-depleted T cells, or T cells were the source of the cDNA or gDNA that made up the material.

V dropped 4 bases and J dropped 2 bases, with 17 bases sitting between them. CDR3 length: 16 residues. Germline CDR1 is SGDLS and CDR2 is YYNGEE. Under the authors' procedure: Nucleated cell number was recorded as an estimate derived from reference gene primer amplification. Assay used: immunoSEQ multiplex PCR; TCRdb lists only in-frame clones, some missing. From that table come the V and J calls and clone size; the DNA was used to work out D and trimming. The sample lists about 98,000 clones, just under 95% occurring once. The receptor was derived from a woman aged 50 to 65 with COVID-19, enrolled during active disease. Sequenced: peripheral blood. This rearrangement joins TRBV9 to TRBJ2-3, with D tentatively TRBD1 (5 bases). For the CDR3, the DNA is TGTGCCAGCAGCCCCCGATCTGCAGGGCTCACAGATACGCAGTATTTT. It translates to CASSPRSAGLTDTQYF.